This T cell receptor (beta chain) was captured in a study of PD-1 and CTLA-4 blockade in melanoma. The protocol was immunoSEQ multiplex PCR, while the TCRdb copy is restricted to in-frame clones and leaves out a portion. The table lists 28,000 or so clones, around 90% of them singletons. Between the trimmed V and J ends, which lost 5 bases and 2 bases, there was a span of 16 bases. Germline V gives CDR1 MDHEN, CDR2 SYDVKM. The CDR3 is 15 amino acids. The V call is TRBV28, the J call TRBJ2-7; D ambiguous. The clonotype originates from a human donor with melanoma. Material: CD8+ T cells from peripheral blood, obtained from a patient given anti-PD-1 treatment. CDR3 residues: CASSLSSRLAYEQYF. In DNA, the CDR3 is TGTGCCAGCAGTCTCTCTTCACGACTGGCCTACGAGCAGTACTTC.